The 10 T cell receptor beta chains reported below all come from one sample, sequenced in a study of blood T cell repertoires in COVID-19. The assay was immunoSEQ multiplex PCR, and TCRdb's table has in-frame clones only and misses some. The repertoire holds roughly 280,000 clones, with roughly 86% as singletons. Sequencing was performed on peripheral blood. The receptor source for this set is a man between 18 and 35 years old with active or convalescent COVID-19.

The chain recombines TRBV21-1 with TRBJ1-6. TRBV21-1 is a documented pseudogene. The CDR3 sequence is 17 residues long. The CDR3 DNA is TGTGCCAGCAGCAAAATTCCGGATTGCCGAGGTGGGTCACCCCTCCACTTT. Its translation: CASSKIPDCRGGSPLHF.

V usage is TRBV4-1 and J usage is TRBJ2-3; D is possibly TRBD1 (6 bases). Trimming took off 0 bases at V and 5 bases at J, with 12 bases between the two ends. This CDR3 is built from 15 residues. Germline loops: CDR1 MGHRA, CDR2 YSYEKL. The CDR3 bases are TGCGCCAGCAGCCAAGATGGGGTAGGGGGAGATACGCAGTATTTT. The encoded protein is CASSQDGVGGDTQYF.

V is TRBV2 and J is TRBJ1-5; 7 nucleotides line up with TRBD1. Unmatched junction bases numbered 21, after V lost 7 bases and J lost 6 bases. Per germline, CDR1 SNHLY and CDR2 FYNNEI. The CDR3 spans 18 residues. For the CDR3, the DNA is TGTGCCAGCACCGACCTTCTAATTCCAGCAGGGGGAAGTCAGCCCCAGCATTTT. Its protein product is CASTDLLIPAGGSQPQHF.

The rearrangement joins TRBV6-1 to TRBJ1-6; D gene unclear. CDR1 is MNHNS and CDR2 is SASEGT in the germline V gene. The V gene lost 3 bases and the J gene lost 9 bases, with 15 bases spanning the gap. The CDR3 consists of 15 residues. The chain's CDR3 is CASSDRWNSASPLHF. CDR3 nucleotide sequence: TGTGCCAGCAGTGACAGGTGGAATTCTGCTTCACCCCTCCACTTT.

The chain carries TRBV11-3 and TRBJ2-1, with TRBD2 identical over 9 bases. The V segment lost 3 bases and the J segment 9 bases; nucleotides outside the gene matches: 6. This CDR3 is 14 amino acids long. The germline V gene has CDR1 SGHNT and CDR2 YENEEA. The CDR3 DNA reads as TGTGCCAGCAGCTTCCAGCGGGAGGCTCGTGAGCAGTTCTTC. This encodes CASSFQREAREQFF.

The V call is TRBV5-1, the J call TRBJ2-1; 7 bases align to TRBD1. This CDR3 contains 13 residues. V gave up 6 bases and J gave up 10 bases; unmatched junction bases: 10. Germline V gene sequence: CDR1 SGHRS, CDR2 YFSETQ. CDR3 residues: CASTKQGVGEQFF. DNA for the CDR3: TGCGCCAGCACCAAGCAGGGGGTCGGGGAGCAGTTCTTC.

This sequence joins TRBV2 and TRBJ2-1; no clear D gene. CDR1 SNHLY and CDR2 FYNNEI come from the germline V gene. The CDR3 loop spans 14 amino acids. V shed 7 bases and J shed 7 bases, with 17 bases lying between them. The CDR3 region is CASKDKPAYNEQFF. CDR3 nucleotides: TGTGCCAGCAAAGACAAGCCGGCTTATAATGAGCAGTTCTTC.

This clone was detected only a few times. V is TRBV15 and J is TRBJ1-5, with a weak D call TRBD1 (5 bases). Germline V gives CDR1 LNHNV, CDR2 YYDKDF (reference sequence). Trimming cost V 3 bases and J 9 bases, with 15 bases left between them. This CDR3 spans 14 amino acids. The CDR3 is CATSSEWEGPPQHF. The CDR3 nucleotides are TGTGCCACCAGCAGCGAGTGGGAGGGGCCGCCCCAGCATTTT. The variable domain in full, with the rest retrieved from reference TRBV15 and TRBJ1-5, is DAMVIQNPRYQVTQFGKPVTLSCSQTLNHNVMYWYQQKSSQAPKLLFHYYDKDFNNEADTPDNFQSRRPNTSFCFLDIRSPGLGDTAMYLCATSSEWEGPPQHFGDGTRLSIL.

In its sample, this clone was seen a few times. The chain recombines TRBV12-3 or TRBV12-4 with TRBJ1-4; possibly TRBD1 for D (5 bases). Between the trimmed V and J ends, which lost 4 bases and 13 bases, there was a span of 16 bases. This CDR3 has 13 residues. The CDR3 spells CASSSYLRVGLFF. The CDR3 DNA sequence: TGTGCCAGCAGTTCTTATCTCAGGGTGGGACTGTTTTTT.

CDR3 coding DNA: TGTGCCAGCAGCTTGGAGCGGACAGAAGAGACCCAGTACTTC. This codes for CASSLERTEETQYF. The chain recombines TRBV5-8 with TRBJ2-5, with a possible D match to TRBD1 (6 bases). Looked up from germline, CDR1 is SGHTS and CDR2 is YDEGEE. The ends were cut back, 0 bases at V and 3 bases at J, with 9 bases in the middle. This CDR3 contains 14 residues.